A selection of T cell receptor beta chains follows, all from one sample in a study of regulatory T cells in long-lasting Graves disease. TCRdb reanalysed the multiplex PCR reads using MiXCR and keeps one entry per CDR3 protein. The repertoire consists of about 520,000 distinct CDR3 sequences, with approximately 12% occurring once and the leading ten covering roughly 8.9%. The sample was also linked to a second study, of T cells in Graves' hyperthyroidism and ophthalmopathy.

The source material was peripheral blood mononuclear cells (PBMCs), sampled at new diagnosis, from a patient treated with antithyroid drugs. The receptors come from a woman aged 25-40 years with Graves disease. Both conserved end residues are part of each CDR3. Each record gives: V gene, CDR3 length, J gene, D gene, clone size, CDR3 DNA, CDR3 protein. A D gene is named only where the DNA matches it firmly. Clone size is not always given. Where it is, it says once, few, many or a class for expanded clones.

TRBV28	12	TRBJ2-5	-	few	TGTGCCAGCAGTTTATCGGCGAAGACCCAGTACTTC	CASSLSAKTQYF
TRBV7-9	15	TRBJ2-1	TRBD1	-	TGTGCCAGCAGCTTCACTCCGGGACAGGGATATGAGCAGTTCTTC	CASSFTPGQGYEQFF
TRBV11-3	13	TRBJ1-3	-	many	TGTGCCAGCAGCTTGGGGATTGGAAACACCATATATTTT	CASSLGIGNTIYF
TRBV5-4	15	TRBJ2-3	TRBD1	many	TGTGCCAGCAGCCCACAGGGGCACGCTGGAAATACGCAGTATTTT	CASSPQGHAGNTQYF
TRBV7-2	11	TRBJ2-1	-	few	TGTGCCAGCAGCTTAGTTGCGAAGCAGTTCTTC	CASSLVAKQFF
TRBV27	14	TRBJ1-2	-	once	TGTGCCAGCAGTTTCAACAGGGTGAACTATGGCTACACCTTC	CASSFNRVNYGYTF
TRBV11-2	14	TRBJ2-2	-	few	TGTGCCAGCAGCTTAGAACGGACCACCGGGGAGCTGTTTTTT	CASSLERTTGELFF
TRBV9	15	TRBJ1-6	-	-	TGTGCCAGCAGCGTAGACGGGGCGGGGAATTCACCCCTCCACTTT	CASSVDGAGNSPLHF
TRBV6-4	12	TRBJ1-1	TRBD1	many	TGTGCCAGCAGACCGGACAGGGTTGGAGCTTTCTTT	CASRPDRVGAFF
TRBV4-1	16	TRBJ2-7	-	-	TGCGCCAGCAGCCAAGATTATGCAGGGGGAGGCTACGAGCAGTACTTC	CASSQDYAGGGYEQYF
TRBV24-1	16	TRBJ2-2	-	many	TGTGCCACCAGTGATTTAGGGACGAAGGACACCGGGGAGCTGTTTTTT	CATSDLGTKDTGELFF
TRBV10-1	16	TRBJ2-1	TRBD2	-	TGCGCCAGCAGTGATCTAGCGGGAGCCGCCTACAATGAGCAGTTCTTC	CASSDLAGAAYNEQFF
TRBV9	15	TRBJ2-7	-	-	TGTGCCAGCAGCGCACGGCCAGTTCTTCCCTACGAGCAGTACTTC	CASSARPVLPYEQYF
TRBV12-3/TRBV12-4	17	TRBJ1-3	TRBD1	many	TGTGCCAGCAACTCCCAGGGGGACAGGGCCTCTGGAAACACCATATATTTT	CASNSQGDRASGNTIYF
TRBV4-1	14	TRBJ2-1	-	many	TGCGCCAGCTCGTACCAGGGAAGATACAATGAGCAGTTCTTC	CASSYQGRYNEQFF
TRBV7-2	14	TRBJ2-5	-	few	TGTGCCAGCAGCACCCCGGGCGGCCAAGAGACCCAGTACTTC	CASSTPGGQETQYF
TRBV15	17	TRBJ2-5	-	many	TGTGCCACCAGCAGAGTGGGTGAAGGGATTTCAAAAGAGACCCAGTACTTC	CATSRVGEGISKETQYF
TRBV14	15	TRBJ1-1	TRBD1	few	TGTGCCAGCAGCTTAAGAAGGGGGCAAAACACTGAAGCTTTCTTT	CASSLRRGQNTEAFF
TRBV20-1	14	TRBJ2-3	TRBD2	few	TGCAGTGCTAGGTCAGCGGGGAGAGGGAATACGCAGTATTTT	CSARSAGRGNTQYF
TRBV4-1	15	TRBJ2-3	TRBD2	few	TGCGCCAGCAGCCAAGGGACTAGCTCCACAGATACGCAGTATTTT	CASSQGTSSTDTQYF
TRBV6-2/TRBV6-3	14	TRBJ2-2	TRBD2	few	TGTGCCAGCAGTCAGTCTAGCGGGACCGGGGAGCTGTTTTTT	CASSQSSGTGELFF
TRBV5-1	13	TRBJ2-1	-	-	TGCGCCAGCAGCTTGATGACTAGTAATGAGCAGTTCTTC	CASSLMTSNEQFF
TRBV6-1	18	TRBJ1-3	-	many	TGTGCCAGCAGTCCCCGTGGGAGCGGTCTGAGCTCTGGAAACACCATATATTTT	CASSPRGSGLSSGNTIYF